One and the same sample provided the 17 T cell receptor beta chains below, sequenced in a study of patients and donors after allogeneic stem cell transplantation. TCRdb called the RT-PCR reads again in MiXCR, with one record for every CDR3 protein. The table has approximately 200,000 distinct CDR3 sequences, about 37% seen once; the top ten hold around a tenth. Input material: blood, either unsorted or a sorted T cell fraction (not recorded which). These receptors were taken from a human donor who was either an allogeneic HSCT recipient or a stem cell or donor lymphocyte infusion donor (not recorded which). It is not recorded whose cells these are; they may come from a transplant donor.

This chain connects TRBV7-2 to TRBJ1-1; D perhaps matches TRBD1 (5 bases). Germline lookup yields CDR1 SGHTA and CDR2 FQGNSA. V lost 1 base and J lost 8, with 17 bases in between. The CDR3 extends over 15 amino acids. The CDR3 DNA reads as TGTGCCAGCAGCTTAGATCGGGGAAGGGGCTTGGAAGCTTTCTTT. Protein: CASSLDRGRGLEAFF.

V and J are TRBV4-1 and TRBJ1-2; the D gene is possibly TRBD1 (5 bases). CDR1 is MGHRA and CDR2 is YSYEKL in the germline V gene. The length of the CDR3 is 16 residues. V shed 4 bases and J shed 4 bases, with 19 bases lying between them. The CDR3 region is CASSRPWDGDAYGYTF. The CDR3 bases are TGCGCCAGCAGCCGCCCTTGGGACGGGGACGCCTATGGCTACACCTTC.

This clonotype was seen once. The chain links TRBV9 to TRBJ2-3; 13 nucleotides match TRBD2. Germline V gives CDR1 SGDLS, CDR2 YYNGEE. The V segment lost 2 bases and the J segment 6 bases; nucleotides outside the gene matches: 6. This CDR3 is 16 amino acids long. CDR3 in amino acids: CASSVTSGGRTDTQYF. CDR3 nucleotides: TGTGCCAGCAGCGTGACTAGCGGGGGGAGGACTGATACGCAGTATTTT.

This chain connects TRBV29-1 to TRBJ1-5, with D possibly TRBD1 on 5 matching bases. CDR1 is SQVTM and CDR2 is ANQGSEA in the germline V gene. The CDR3 is 13 residues long. V lost 7 bases and J lost 6, with 16 bases in between. The DNA of the CDR3 is TGCAGCGCCGCAGGGCAGGGAGGTCAGCCCCAGCATTTT. Amino acid sequence: CSAAGQGGQPQHF. The full variable domain, with the rest looked up from reference TRBV29-1 and TRBJ1-5, is SAVISQKPSRDICQRGTSLTIQCQVDSQVTMMFWYRQQPGQSLTLIATANQGSEATYESGFVIDKFPISRPNLTFSTLTVSNMSPEDSSIYLCSAAGQGGQPQHFGDGTRLSIL.

This clonotype turned up a few times. This chain links TRBV20-1 with TRBJ2-2; D uncertain. Germline V lookup: CDR1 DFQATT, CDR2 SNEGSKA (reference sequence). V gave up 0 bases and J gave up 1 base, with 9 bases separating them. The CDR3 contains 15 residues. In DNA, the CDR3 is TGCAGTGCTAGAGATCCTTTAGGGAACACCGGGGAGCTGTTTTTT. It codes for CSARDPLGNTGELFF.

This clonotype was found a few times. The chain is built from TRBV2 and TRBJ1-5; no definite D call. Germline V gene data show CDR1 as SNHLY and CDR2 as FYNNEI. CDR3 length equals 14 residues. Trimming removed 3 bases at V and 3 bases at J, with 9 bases between. The CDR3 is CASSDGRTNQPQHF. As DNA, the CDR3 is TGTGCCAGCAGTGACGGACGGACCAATCAGCCCCAGCATTTT.

The CDR3 nucleotides read TGCAGTGCCACACAAACGAACGGAGACACCATATATTTT. Its protein is CSATQTNGDTIYF. This chain joins TRBV20-1 and TRBJ1-3; the D is unclear. Trimming left V 6 bases short and J 8 bases short, with 17 bases between. The CDR3 length is 13 residues. Germline values: CDR1 DFQATT, CDR2 SNEGSKA (reference sequence).

J is TRBJ2-2 and V is TRBV7-9, with D unresolved. The germline CDR1 and CDR2 sequences are SEHNR and FQNEAQ (reference sequence). The CDR3 runs 13 residues. Trimming cost V 3 bases and J 4 bases, with 6 bases left between them. CDR3 amino acids: CASSFGTTGELFF. The CDR3, as DNA: TGTGCCAGCAGCTTCGGAACCACCGGGGAGCTGTTTTTT.

The rearrangement links TRBV6-5 to TRBJ2-2, with 7 bases lining up with TRBD1. This CDR3 region has 16 residues. Germline V gene data show CDR1 as MNHEY and CDR2 as SVGAGI. V was clipped by 4 bases and J by 2 bases; unmatched bases: 7. CDR3 sequence (DNA): TGTGCCAGCAGTTTTCGCGAGGGGGCAAACACCGGGGAGCTGTTTTTT. As protein: CASSFREGANTGELFF.

The chain carries TRBV28 and TRBJ1-2; D is unclear. Trimming shortened V by 2 bases and J by 4 bases, and 14 bases separated the two germline ends. CDR3 length: 15 residues. Germline CDR1 and CDR2: MDHEN and SYDVKM. As DNA, the CDR3 is TGTGCCAGCAGTTTAATCGCGGGGATAGGCTATGGCTACACCTTC. Protein: CASSLIAGIGYGYTF.

The chain couples TRBV20-1 to TRBJ2-1, with 9 bases fitting TRBD1. The CDR3 sequence is 13 residues long. Germline V gene data show CDR1 as DFQATT and CDR2 as SNEGSKA (reference sequence). V lost 6 bases to trimming and J lost 8 bases; unmatched junction nucleotides: 8. The CDR3 DNA follows: TGCAGTGCGTTTCCGGGACAGGGTTATGAGCAGTTCTTC. This codes for CSAFPGQGYEQFF.

This clonotype came up a few times. The V call is TRBV2, the J call TRBJ2-1; the D is unclear. Trimming stripped 4 bases from V and 1 base from J, with 8 bases between. This CDR3 is 14 amino acids long. Per germline, CDR1 SNHLY and CDR2 FYNNEI. DNA for the CDR3: TGTGCCAGCAGTGTTAGGCAATCCTACAATGAGCAGTTCTTC. This codes for CASSVRQSYNEQFF.

This clonotype occurred a few times. The chain has TRBV19 and TRBJ1-2; TRBD1 agrees at 9 bases. This CDR3 region has 18 residues. After removal of 2 bases from V and 0 bases from J, the junction contained 10 bases not matched to a gene. CDR1 and CDR2 from the germline V gene are LNHDA and SQIVND (reference sequence). This chain's CDR3 is CASSILTGGLPTNYGYTF. The CDR3 region has the DNA TGTGCCAGTAGTATACTTACAGGGGGCCTACCAACTAACTATGGCTACACCTTC.

The chain has TRBV6-5 and TRBJ2-3, with D hard to call. The CDR3 totals 11 residues. V was clipped by 6 bases and J by 3 bases, with 4 bases between them. Germline values: CDR1 MNHEY, CDR2 SVGAGI. In nucleotides, the CDR3 is TGTGCCAGCAGCCATACAGATACGCAGTATTTT. It codes for CASSHTDTQYF.

The V call is TRBV10-3, the J call TRBJ2-5; the D gene could be TRBD1 or TRBD2 (5 bases each). V dropped 10 bases and J dropped 5 bases, with 17 bases sitting between them. There are 13 residues in the CDR3. The germline V gene encodes CDR1 ENHRY and CDR2 SYGVKD. CDR3 nucleotides: TGTGCCACGAACCGCCGGGACGGGGAGACCCAGTACTTC. Translating gives CATNRRDGETQYF.

V gene TRBV6-4 combines with J gene TRBJ2-7; 8 bases align to TRBD1. Germline CDR1 and CDR2: MRHNA and SNTAGT. There are 15 residues in the CDR3. With V trimmed by 9 bases and J by 0 bases, 10 bases remained unmatched. The DNA of the CDR3 is TGTGCCAGTGATCCGGGGACAGGTTTCTCCTACGAGCAGTACTTC. Protein: CASDPGTGFSYEQYF.

This sequence joins TRBV29-1 and TRBJ2-3; the D call may be TRBD1 or TRBD2 (5 bases each). V lost 4 bases, J lost 2 bases, and 10 bases lay in between. Germline V gene lookup returns CDR1 SQVTM and CDR2 ANQGSEA. The CDR3 totals 13 residues. This chain's CDR3 is CSVVGLATDTQYF. As DNA, the CDR3 is TGCAGCGTTGTGGGGCTAGCCACAGATACGCAGTATTTT.